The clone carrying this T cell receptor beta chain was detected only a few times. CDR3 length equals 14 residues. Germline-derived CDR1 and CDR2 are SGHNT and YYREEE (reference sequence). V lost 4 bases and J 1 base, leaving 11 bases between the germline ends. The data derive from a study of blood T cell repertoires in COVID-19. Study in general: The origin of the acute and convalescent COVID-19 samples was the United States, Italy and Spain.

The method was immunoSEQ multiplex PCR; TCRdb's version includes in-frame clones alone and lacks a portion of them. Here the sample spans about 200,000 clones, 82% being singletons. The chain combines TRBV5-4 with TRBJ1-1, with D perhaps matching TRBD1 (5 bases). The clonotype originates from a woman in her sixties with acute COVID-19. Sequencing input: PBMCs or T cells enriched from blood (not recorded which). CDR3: CASSPVRGNTEAFF. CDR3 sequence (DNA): TGTGCCAGCAGCCCGGTTAGGGGGAACACTGAAGCTTTCTTT.